This TCR beta chain was documented in a study of response to subunit inactivated influenza vaccine. TCRdb itself ran the RT-PCR reads through MiXCR, one entry per CDR3 protein. The data contain roughly 500,000 distinct CDR3 sequences, around 25% of them singletons. The CDR3 runs to 14 residues. V dropped 8 bases and J dropped 9 bases, with 17 bases sitting between them. Germline V CDR1 and CDR2: MNHNS, SASEGT. Regarding this clonotype: The antigen is unknown.

Points from the study as a whole: Few additional T cells are recruited per seasonal influenza vaccination, authors suggested.

The TCR sequence derives from a man between 50 and 59 years old who received an inactivated influenza vaccine. The sequencing used CD4+ T cells sorted from PBMCs, collected 4 to 6 days after vaccination. The chain carries TRBV6-1 and TRBJ1-6; D gene unclear. CDR3 residues: CASRASQSGSPLHF. The CDR3 DNA follows: TGTGCCAGCCGGGCATCCCAATCAGGTTCACCCCTCCACTTT.